This TCR beta chain was identified in a study of blood T cell repertoires in COVID-19. Overall study context: The United States, Italy and Spain supplied acute and convalescent COVID-19 samples. From T cells, B-cell-depleted T cells, or PBMCs came the material, which was cDNA or gDNA.

Per germline, CDR1 SQVTM and CDR2 ANQGSEA. V was clipped by 2 bases and J by 4 bases, with 10 bases between them. The CDR3 covers 13 residues. Authors' processing steps: Reference gene primer amplification gave estimated nucleated cell counts. TCRdb keeps only in-frame clones here, not all; method: immunoSEQ multiplex PCR. V and J calls and clone size come straight from that table; D and trimming were deduced from the DNA. The sample lists about 400,000 clones; around 86% were seen once. This clone was observed once. The rearrangement uses TRBV29-1 and TRBJ2-3; maybe TRBD1 (5 bases). The sample comprised peripheral blood. This TCR came from a human donor in a cohort sampled during active COVID-19. The CDR3 region is CSVEPQGSDTQYF. CDR3 DNA sequence: TGCAGCGTTGAACCCCAGGGTTCAGATACGCAGTATTTT.